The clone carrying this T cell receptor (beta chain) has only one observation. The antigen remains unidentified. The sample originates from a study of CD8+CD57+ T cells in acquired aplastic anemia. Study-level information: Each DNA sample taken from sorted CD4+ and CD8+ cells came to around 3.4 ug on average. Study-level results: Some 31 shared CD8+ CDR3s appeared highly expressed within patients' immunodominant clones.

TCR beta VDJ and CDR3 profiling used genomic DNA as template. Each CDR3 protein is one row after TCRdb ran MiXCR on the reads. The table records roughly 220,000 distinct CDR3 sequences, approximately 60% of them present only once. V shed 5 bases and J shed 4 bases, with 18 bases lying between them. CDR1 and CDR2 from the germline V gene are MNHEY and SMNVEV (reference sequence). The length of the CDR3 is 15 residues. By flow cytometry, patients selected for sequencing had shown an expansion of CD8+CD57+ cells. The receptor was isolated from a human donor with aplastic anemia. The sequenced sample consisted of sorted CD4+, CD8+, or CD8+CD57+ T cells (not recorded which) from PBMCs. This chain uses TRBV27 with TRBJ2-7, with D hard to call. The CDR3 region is CASSPYPLKDYEQYF. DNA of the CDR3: TGTGCCAGCAGTCCATACCCCCTGAAAGATTACGAGCAGTACTTC.